The 5 T cell receptor beta chains below come from one sample, sequenced in a study of blood T cell repertoires in COVID-19. The table came from immunoSEQ multiplex PCR; TCRdb's copy has only in-frame clones and leaves some out. The sample carries tens of thousands of clones, roughly 92% recorded once. The source material was peripheral blood. The source is a man aged 50-60 years with COVID-19, enrolled during active disease.

The chain uses TRBV7-2 and TRBJ2-7; maybe TRBD2 (6 bases). CDR1 SGHTA and CDR2 FQGNSA come from the germline V gene. Trimming left V 0 bases short and J 4 bases short, with 19 bases between. CDR3 length: 17 residues. The CDR3 DNA sequence: TGTGCCAGCAGCTTAGCGGCGGTGGGGGGAGGATCGTACGAGCAGTACTTC. It codes for CASSLAAVGGGSYEQYF.

This sequence joins TRBV28 and TRBJ1-6; no firm D call. The CDR3 is made up of 16 amino acids. V lost 3 bases and J 7 bases, leaving 16 bases between the germline ends. Germline CDR1 and CDR2: MDHEN and SYDVKM. Here the CDR3 reads CASSFLPADANSPLHF. The CDR3 DNA follows: TGTGCCAGCAGTTTCCTTCCAGCGGACGCCAATTCACCCCTCCACTTT.

The chain joins TRBV5-1 to TRBJ2-3; D may be TRBD1 (6 bases). Deletions cut 0 bases from V and 2 bases from J, with 16 bases between. CDR1 and CDR2 (germline): SGHRS, YFSETQ. There are 17 residues in the CDR3. Here the CDR3 DNA reads TGCGCCAGCAGCTTGGGGCCGGACAGCAGTTCCACAGATACGCAGTATTTT. Protein product: CASSLGPDSSSTDTQYF. The variable domain in full, with the rest retrieved from reference TRBV5-1 and TRBJ2-3, is KAGVTQTPRYLIKTRGQQVTLSCSPISGHRSVSWYQQTPGQGLQFLFEYFSETQRNKGNFPGRFSGRQFSNSRSEMNVSTLELGDSALYLCASSLGPDSSSTDTQYFGPGTRLTVL.

V and J are TRBV6-2 or TRBV6-3 and TRBJ2-7; possible D gene TRBD2, 5 bases. Trimming left V 0 bases short and J 6 bases short, with 15 bases between. The germline V gene has CDR1 MNHEY and CDR2 SVGEGT. This CDR3 is 15 amino acids long. CDR3 sequence (DNA): TGTGCCAGCAGTTACTCAGGGCTAGCCGCCTTCGAGCAGTACTTC. It codes for CASSYSGLAAFEQYF.

This chain links TRBV9 with TRBJ1-1, with D possibly matching TRBD1 (5 bases). This CDR3 comprises 17 residues. Germline CDR1 is SGDLS and CDR2 is YYNGEE. Between the trimmed V and J ends, which lost 0 bases and 3 bases, there was a span of 18 bases. The CDR3 here is CASSVDPPGGEDTEAFF. CDR3 nucleotides: TGTGCCAGCAGCGTAGACCCCCCGGGGGGAGAGGACACTGAAGCTTTCTTT.